This T cell receptor (beta chain) comes out of a study of CD8 T cells in ankylosing spondylitis. Worth noting for this clonotype: Its matching antigen is unknown.

Overall study results and limits: There was reportedly significant enrichment of clones that were disease-linked in matched ankylosing spondylitis synovial fluid.

Via MiXCR, TCRdb re-called the 5' RACE reads, giving one row per CDR3 protein. This sample has around 300,000 distinct CDR3 sequences, with around 20% found just once. The V gene's germline CDR1 is SGHTA and CDR2 FQGNSA. The CDR3 covers 16 residues. Between the trimmed V and J ends, which lost 6 bases and 3 bases, there was a span of 20 bases. The origin of this receptor is a female donor with ankylosing spondylitis or in good health (not recorded which). The source material was blood, either unsorted or a sorted T cell fraction (not recorded which). The chain couples TRBV7-2 to TRBJ2-5; maybe TRBD2 (6 bases). The CDR3 spells CASRFGAGRTKETQYF. CDR3 bases: TGTGCCAGCAGGTTTGGGGCGGGGAGAACCAAAGAGACCCAGTACTTC.